This is a list of T cell receptor beta chains from one sample in a study of blood T cell repertoires in COVID-19. This table comes from immunoSEQ multiplex PCR, and its TCRdb copy is limited to in-frame clones, with some not included. The sample holds 300,000 to 350,000 clones, over 80% seen once. The sequenced sample consisted of peripheral blood. The receptors come from a man aged 25 to 45 with COVID-19, enrolled during active disease. Each CDR3 is given with its conserved first and last residue. The D gene is left open where the match is weak. The size field is filled for only some rows; it gives once, few, many or a size class.

J: TRBJ2-7; size: NA; D: NA; V: TRBV19; DNA: TGTGCCAGTAGTATCACCCCCGGACAGACATACGAGCAGTACTTC; CDR3: CASSITPGQTYEQYF
J: TRBJ2-7; size: NA; D: NA; V: TRBV5-6; DNA: TGTGCCAGCAGCTTGGTAGGCCGGGGGGAGCAGTACTTC; CDR3: CASSLVGRGEQYF
J: TRBJ1-6; size: NA; D: TRBD1; V: TRBV20-1; DNA: TGCAGTGCTAGTAGGACAGGGGTTGGGTCACCCCTCCACTTT; CDR3: CSASRTGVGSPLHF
J: TRBJ2-7; size: NA; D: NA; V: TRBV19; DNA: TGTGCCAGTAGTATAACGGGGTCCTACGAGCAGTACTTC; CDR3: CASSITGSYEQYF
J: TRBJ2-1; size: NA; D: TRBD1; V: TRBV6-5; DNA: TGTGCCAGCAGTTGGGACAGCTACAATGAGCAGTTCTTC; CDR3: CASSWDSYNEQFF
J: TRBJ2-3; size: NA; D: NA; V: TRBV19; DNA: TGTGCCAGTAGTCGGGAGCGCCCCGATACGCAGTATTTT; CDR3: CASSRERPDTQYF
J: TRBJ2-3; size: NA; D: TRBD2; V: TRBV28; DNA: TGTGCCAGCAGTTTAATCGGACTAGCGGGAGGGCCGCATACGCAGTATTTT; CDR3: CASSLIGLAGGPHTQYF
J: TRBJ2-1; size: NA; D: TRBD1; V: TRBV15; DNA: TGTGCCACCAGCAAGGGACAGGGGGCGCGGGGAGAGCAGTTCTTC; CDR3: CATSKGQGARGEQFF
J: TRBJ2-3; size: NA; D: NA; V: TRBV5-1; DNA: TGCGCCAGCAGGCGGGACGGTTATAGCACAGATACGCAGTATTTT; CDR3: CASRRDGYSTDTQYF
J: TRBJ2-7; size: NA; D: NA; V: TRBV28; DNA: TGTGCCAGCACCACGGGCGGGCAGGCCTCCTACTTC; CDR3: CASTTGGQASYF
J: TRBJ1-1; size: few; D: NA; V: TRBV30; DNA: TGTGCCTGGAGTGTACGGGAAGTGTACACTGAAGCTTTCTTT; CDR3: CAWSVREVYTEAFF
J: TRBJ2-5; size: NA; D: NA; V: TRBV5-6; DNA: TGTGCCAGCAGCTTGGCCGAGGACTACCAAGAGACCCAGTACTTC; CDR3: CASSLAEDYQETQYF
J: TRBJ2-3; size: NA; D: NA; V: TRBV29-1; DNA: TGCAGCCCGCGGGTGGGGGCGAACACAGATACGCAGTATTTT; CDR3: CSPRVGANTDTQYF
J: TRBJ1-6; size: NA; D: NA; V: TRBV6-2/TRBV6-3; DNA: TGTGCCAGCAGTTACGACCATACTTCCCATACAGGGAAGGATTTT; CDR3: CASSYDHTSHTGKDF
J: TRBJ1-6; size: NA; D: TRBD1; V: TRBV3-1/TRBV3-2; DNA: TGTGCCAGCAGCCAGACACTGACGACAGGGTCATTGAGCTCCTATAATTCACCCCTCCACTTT; CDR3: CASSQTLTTGSLSSYNSPLHF
J: TRBJ2-2; size: NA; D: TRBD1; V: TRBV27; DNA: TGTGCCAGCAGCCGCGGGACAGGTTATACCGGGGAGCTGTTTTTT; CDR3: CASSRGTGYTGELFF
J: TRBJ1-2; size: NA; D: TRBD1; V: TRBV4-3; DNA: TGCGCCAGCAGCCAACAGGGACAGGGTTTTTACTATGGCTACACCTTC; CDR3: CASSQQGQGFYYGYTF
J: TRBJ2-1; size: few; D: NA; V: TRBV2; DNA: TGTGCCAGCCCGCGGGGCTCTGGCTCCTACAATGAGCAGTTCTTC; CDR3: CASPRGSGSYNEQFF
J: TRBJ1-3; size: NA; D: TRBD1; V: TRBV5-1; DNA: TGCGCCAGCAGCTTGTCCGGGACAGGGGGAACCTCTGGAAACACCATATATTTT; CDR3: CASSLSGTGGTSGNTIYF
J: TRBJ1-4; size: NA; D: NA; V: TRBV2; DNA: TGTGCCAGCAGTGAAAGACAGAATAATGAAAAACTGTTTTTT; CDR3: CASSERQNNEKLFF
J: TRBJ1-2; size: NA; D: NA; V: TRBV7-2; DNA: TGTGCCAGCAGCTTAATGGGGGCATATGGCTACACCTTC; CDR3: CASSLMGAYGYTF
J: TRBJ1-1; size: NA; D: TRBD1; V: TRBV5-1; DNA: TGCGCCAGCAGCTTGTTGGGACAGGGACTGAACACTGAAGCTTTCTTT; CDR3: CASSLLGQGLNTEAFF
J: TRBJ1-2; size: NA; D: TRBD1; V: TRBV29-1; DNA: TGCAGCGTTGAAGGGTGGGGGACAGACTATGGCTACACCTTC; CDR3: CSVEGWGTDYGYTF
J: TRBJ2-1; size: NA; D: TRBD1; V: TRBV9; DNA: TGTGCCAGCAGCGAGGGACAGTTTTCCAATGAGCAGTTCTTC; CDR3: CASSEGQFSNEQFF
J: TRBJ2-3; size: NA; D: TRBD2; V: TRBV5-1; DNA: TGCGCCAGCAGCTTGGTGCTAGCGGGAAACACAGATACGCAGTATTTT; CDR3: CASSLVLAGNTDTQYF
J: TRBJ2-7; size: NA; D: TRBD1; V: TRBV7-2; DNA: TGTGCCAGCAGCACGGGACAGGGTGGTGGCGAGCAGTACTTC; CDR3: CASSTGQGGGEQYF
J: TRBJ1-2; size: NA; D: TRBD1; V: TRBV27; DNA: TGTGCCAGCAGCCCGACAACCTTCAGGGGGCGATTTGGCTACACCTTC; CDR3: CASSPTTFRGRFGYTF
J: TRBJ1-1; size: NA; D: NA; V: TRBV11-2; DNA: TGTGCCAGCAGGAGGGGGAGGGGGGGCTTGAACACTGAAGCTTTCTTT; CDR3: CASRRGRGGLNTEAFF
J: TRBJ2-7; size: NA; D: NA; V: TRBV19; DNA: TGTGCCAGTAGTATTAGTCCGTTCAACGAGCAGTACTTC; CDR3: CASSISPFNEQYF
J: TRBJ2-3; size: NA; D: NA; V: TRBV18; DNA: TGTGCCAGCTCAAACAGGGAAAACACAGATACGCAGTATTTT; CDR3: CASSNRENTDTQYF
J: TRBJ2-3; size: NA; D: NA; V: TRBV25-1; DNA: TGTGCCAGCAGTGGGTGGCAGAGCACAGATACGCAGTATTTT; CDR3: CASSGWQSTDTQYF
J: TRBJ1-2; size: NA; D: NA; V: TRBV24-1; DNA: TGTGCCACCAGTGAGTCGGCGGGAGGATATGTTGGCTACACCTTC; CDR3: CATSESAGGYVGYTF
J: TRBJ2-7; size: NA; D: NA; V: TRBV6-5; DNA: TGTGCCAGCAGACCGCTCACGGGACACTACGAGCAGTACTTC; CDR3: CASRPLTGHYEQYF
J: TRBJ1-6; size: NA; D: NA; V: TRBV13; DNA: TGTGCCAGCAGCCCACTAACCGGGTCCCCAAATTCACCCCTCCACTTT; CDR3: CASSPLTGSPNSPLHF
J: TRBJ2-3; size: many; D: NA; V: TRBV4-1; DNA: TGCGCCAGCAGCCAGTCAACAGGGCCTAGCACAGATACGCAGTATTTT; CDR3: CASSQSTGPSTDTQYF
J: TRBJ2-7; size: once; D: NA; V: TRBV19; DNA: TGTGCCAGTAGTCTCGTTAGCCTGCCCTACGAGCAGTACTTC; CDR3: CASSLVSLPYEQYF
J: TRBJ2-7; size: NA; D: TRBD1; V: TRBV27; DNA: TGTGCCAGCAGTTTAGGGGACAGGGAATACTACGAGCAGTACTTC; CDR3: CASSLGDREYYEQYF
J: TRBJ2-2; size: NA; D: TRBD2; V: TRBV10-1; DNA: TGCGCCAGCAAGAGGGGACTAGCGGCCAGGAACACCGGGGAGCTGTTTTTT; CDR3: CASKRGLAARNTGELFF